Presented here are 20 T cell receptor beta chains from one specimen sequenced in a study of blood T cell repertoires in COVID-19. The protocol was immunoSEQ multiplex PCR, while the TCRdb copy is restricted to in-frame clones and leaves out a portion. Of under 350,000 clones in the sample, roughly 90% are singletons; the top ten hold around 2.5%. Material for sequencing was PBMCs or T cells enriched from blood (not recorded which). The receptors come from a man between 60 and 75 years old who had recovered from COVID-19.

The J gene is TRBJ2-1, the V gene TRBV19; 8 bases are shared with TRBD2. CDR1 is LNHDA, CDR2 SQIVND, per germline (reference sequence). J was trimmed by 2 bases and V by 6 bases; bases with no gene match: 3. The CDR3 loop spans 14 amino acids. Here the CDR3 DNA reads TGTGCCAGTAGCCTAGCGGGTACCTACAATGAGCAGTTCTTC. As protein: CASSLAGTYNEQFF.

The chain joins TRBV5-5 to TRBJ2-3; D not resolved. The V end lost 2 bases, the J end lost 0 bases, and 10 bases lay between the germline ends. Germline CDR1 and CDR2: SGHKS and YYEKEE (reference sequence). This CDR3 is 15 amino acids long. In DNA form, the CDR3 reads TGTGCCAGCAGCTTAGGTGCGACTAGCACAGATACGCAGTATTTT. It encodes CASSLGATSTDTQYF. Filled out from reference TRBV5-5 and TRBJ2-3, the complete variable domain reads DAGVTQSPTHLIKTRGQQVTLRCSPISGHKSVSWYQQVLGQGPQFIFQYYEKEERGRGNFPDRFSARQFPNYSSELNVNALLLGDSALYLCASSLGATSTDTQYFGPGTRLTVL.

This clone was seen only once. The J gene is TRBJ1-2, the V gene TRBV10-3, with D unclear. V lost 10 bases to trimming and J lost 0 bases, with 18 bases between them. The CDR3 spans 15 residues. From germline, CDR1 is ENHRY and CDR2 SYGVKD. In nucleotides, the CDR3 is TGTGCCAGCTCAACACGCAGCGAAGCTAACTATGGCTACACCTTC. Amino acid sequence: CASSTRSEANYGYTF.

This chain uses TRBV5-1 with TRBJ2-3; 12 bases match TRBD2. The CDR3 length is 14 residues. The trim removed 6 bases at V and 4 bases at J, leaving 3 bases unmatched. Germline V gene data show CDR1 as SGHRS and CDR2 as YFSETQ. CDR3 loop: CASKTSGRADTQYF. In DNA, the CDR3 is TGCGCCAGCAAGACTAGCGGGAGAGCAGATACGCAGTATTTT.

CDR3: CASSSSSNTIYF. The CDR3, as DNA: TGTGCCAGCAGTTCCAGTTCTAACACCATATATTTT. The chain carries TRBV6-5 and TRBJ1-3, with D unresolved. The CDR3 runs to 12 residues. V was pared by 4 bases and J by 7 bases, with 8 bases between. The germline gives CDR1 MNHEY, CDR2 SVGAGI.

V gene TRBV19 combines with J gene TRBJ1-6; D is perhaps TRBD1 (5 bases). V was shortened by 1 base and J by 10 bases, with 14 bases between the two germline ends. Germline CDR1 is LNHDA and CDR2 is SQIVND (reference sequence). The CDR3 is made up of 15 amino acids. CDR3 loop: CASSIGKDIGSPLHF. The DNA for the CDR3 is TGTGCCAGTAGTATAGGGAAGGACATCGGATCACCCCTCCACTTT.

The J gene is TRBJ1-5, the V gene TRBV3-1 (or the pseudogene TRBV3-2); D is unclear. The CDR3 runs 13 residues. Deletions cut 0 bases from V and 6 bases from J, with 6 bases between. Germline CDR1 LGHDT, CDR2 YNNKEL (reference sequence). The CDR3 region is CASSQDSGQPQHF. CDR3 nucleotides: TGTGCCAGCAGCCAAGACAGTGGTCAGCCCCAGCATTTT.

This chain joins TRBV7-9 and TRBJ2-3; tentatively, D is TRBD2 (5 bases). V was shortened by 2 bases and J by 1 base, with 13 bases between the two germline ends. From germline, CDR1 is SEHNR and CDR2 FQNEAQ (reference sequence). The CDR3 covers 16 residues. CDR3 protein: CASSLSEVRGTDTQYF. CDR3 DNA sequence: TGTGCCAGCAGCTTAAGTGAGGTGCGGGGCACAGATACGCAGTATTTT. The entire variable domain, with the rest obtained from reference TRBV7-9 and TRBJ2-3, is as follows: DTGVSQNPRHKITKRGQNVTFRCDPISEHNRLYWYRQTLGQGPEFLTYFQNEAQLEKSRLLSDRFSAERPKGSFSTLEIQRTEQGDSAMYLCASSLSEVRGTDTQYFGPGTRLTVL.

The rearrangement links TRBV7-6 to TRBJ1-2; D remains ambiguous. Trimming took 5 bases from V and 8 from J, leaving 12 bases between them. Germline loops: CDR1 SGHVS, CDR2 FNYEAQ. This CDR3 is built from 12 residues. The CDR3 DNA sequence: TGTGCCAGCAGCGCCGACTCTGCGGGCTACACCTTC. Its protein is CASSADSAGYTF.

The chain employs TRBV6-5 and TRBJ2-7; perhaps TRBD2 as D (5 bases). CDR3 length: 16 amino acids. CDR1 is MNHEY, CDR2 SVGAGI, per germline. The V end was cut by 0 bases, the J end by 0 bases, with 12 bases between. CDR3 DNA: TGTGCCAGCAGTTACTCGACGTCGGGGTACTCCTACGAGCAGTACTTC. Protein sequence: CASSYSTSGYSYEQYF.

This chain joins TRBV5-1 and TRBJ2-7, with 8 bases aligning to TRBD1. The germline CDR1 and CDR2 sequences are SGHRS and YFSETQ. The junction had 4 bases not matched to a gene; V was cut back by 0 bases and J by 2 bases. The CDR3 runs to 15 residues. CDR3: CASSLGDRTAYEQYF. The DNA for the CDR3 is TGCGCCAGCAGCTTGGGGGACAGGACGGCCTACGAGCAGTACTTC. Variable domain in full (rest from reference TRBV5-1 and TRBJ2-7): KAGVTQTPRYLIKTRGQQVTLSCSPISGHRSVSWYQQTPGQGLQFLFEYFSETQRNKGNFPGRFSGRQFSNSRSEMNVSTLELGDSALYLCASSLGDRTAYEQYFGPGTRLTVT.

The rearrangement uses TRBV18 and TRBJ2-1; TRBD2 matches at 7 bases. Germline CDR1 KGHSH, CDR2 LQKENI. J was trimmed by 6 bases and V by 9 bases; bases with no gene match: 11. The CDR3 covers 14 residues. The DNA for the CDR3 is TGTGCCAGTGGAGTAAGGGAGGGCCCCAATGAGCAGTTCTTC. Protein product: CASGVREGPNEQFF.

This rearrangement joins TRBV6-6 to TRBJ2-1, with a tentative D call TRBD1 (6 bases). In germline, CDR1 is MNHNY, CDR2 SVGAGI (reference sequence). The germline V and J ends were trimmed by 7 bases and 4 bases, with 14 bases remaining between them. The CDR3 is 14 residues long. The CDR3 loop reads CASNLPGQYNEQFF. Here the CDR3 DNA reads TGTGCCAGCAATCTACCAGGACAGTACAATGAGCAGTTCTTC.

The rearrangement links TRBV11-2 to TRBJ1-1, with 8 bases fitting TRBD1. Germline assignment: CDR1 SGHAT and CDR2 FQNNGV. Trimming at V came to 1 base and at J to 7 bases, leaving 2 bases not matched to a gene. This CDR3 contains 13 residues. The CDR3 coding sequence is TGTGCCAGCAGCTTAGCAGGGGGCGATGAAGCTTTCTTT. This translates into CASSLAGGDEAFF.

The chain carries TRBV5-6 and TRBJ1-1, with D unresolved. The CDR3 is made up of 18 amino acids. The germline V gene encodes CDR1 SGHDT and CDR2 YYEEEE. Trimming cost V 1 base and J 3 bases, with 22 bases left between them. CDR3 in amino acids: CASSLLAGSNGRDTEAFF. The CDR3 DNA reads TGTGCCAGCAGCTTGTTAGCTGGGAGCAACGGGCGAGACACTGAAGCTTTCTTT.

The rearrangement joins TRBV30 to TRBJ2-6; D perhaps matches TRBD2 (6 bases). The CDR3 loop spans 10 amino acids. The germline gives CDR1 GTSNPN, CDR2 SVGIG (reference sequence). Trimming took off 6 bases at V and 13 bases at J, with 10 bases between the two ends. CDR3 sequence: CACLEGVLTF. The CDR3 coding sequence is TGTGCCTGTTTGGAGGGTGTCCTGACTTTC.

V is TRBV18 and J is TRBJ2-1, with 15 positions matching TRBD2. The ends lost 3 bases at V and 10 bases at J; junction bases unmatched: 7. CDR1 is KGHSH, CDR2 LQKENI, per germline. This CDR3 has 16 amino acids. The CDR3 DNA follows: TGTGCCAGCTCACCCGGACTAGCGGGGGGGACGGGGGAGCAGTTCTTC. Translation: CASSPGLAGGTGEQFF.

This clone was observed a few times. The chain is built from TRBV4-1 and TRBJ2-3; TRBD2 agrees at 9 bases. V was pared by 6 bases and J by 0 bases, with 10 bases of the junction left unmatched. Germline CDR1 reads MGHRA; CDR2 reads YSYEKL. The CDR3 totals 17 residues. The CDR3 nucleotides are TGCGCCAGCAGACCAAGCGGGGGGAGAGCTAGCACAGATACGCAGTATTTT. This codes for CASRPSGGRASTDTQYF.

A few counts support this clone. V and J are TRBV5-4 and TRBJ2-5, with TRBD1 as a possible D gene (5 bases). V lost 0 bases, J lost 4 bases, and 10 bases lay in between. CDR1 SGHNT and CDR2 YYREEE come from the germline V gene (reference sequence). The CDR3 extends over 14 amino acids. The CDR3 DNA sequence: TGTGCCAGCAGCTTGGAGGGGCAGCGAGAGACCCAGTACTTC. Translation gives CASSLEGQRETQYF.

This rearrangement joins TRBV7-9 to TRBJ2-7; 10 nucleotides line up with TRBD2. The V and J ends lost 4 bases and 0 bases, in that order; junction bases with no gene match: 3. There are 15 residues in the CDR3. The germline V gene encodes CDR1 SEHNR and CDR2 FQNEAQ (reference sequence). Here the CDR3 reads CASSSTSGVSYEQYF. DNA for the CDR3: TGTGCCAGCAGCTCCACTAGCGGGGTCTCCTACGAGCAGTACTTC. Together with reference TRBV7-9 and TRBJ2-7, the CDR3 gives the full variable domain: DTGVSQNPRHKITKRGQNVTFRCDPISEHNRLYWYRQTLGQGPEFLTYFQNEAQLEKSRLLSDRFSAERPKGSFSTLEIQRTEQGDSAMYLCASSSTSGVSYEQYFGPGTRLTVT.